Detailed here is one T cell receptor (beta chain). Its antigen is not known. The data originate from a study of CD8+ T cells in alopecia areata. CDR1 is MNHEY and CDR2 is SMNVEV in the germline V gene (reference sequence). The CDR3 consists of 18 residues. V dropped 6 bases and J dropped 1 base, with 24 bases sitting between them. Regarding the study as a whole: Normal scalp had lower clonality than lesional scalp, with alopecia totalis/universalis lesions showing this most strongly.

cDNA serving as the sequencing template came from extracted, reverse transcribed RNA. Libraries were prepared by immunoSEQ multiplex PCR; TCRdb keeps only in-frame clonotypes and omits some of them. Among around 190,000 clones listed, 56% were seen once. The J gene is TRBJ1-2, the V gene TRBV27, with D tentatively TRBD1 (6 bases). This TCR derives from a human donor in good health. The sequenced sample consisted of CD8+ T cells sorted from blood. This CDR3 reads CASSSWTRMGGINYGYTF. Here the CDR3 DNA reads TGTGCCAGCAGCTCTTGGACCCGAATGGGGGGCATTAACTATGGCTACACCTTC.